This T cell receptor (beta chain) emerged from a study of shared clonotypes between healthy human individuals. Here immunoSEQ multiplex PCR was the method, and the copy in TCRdb shows in-frame clones only, minus some. The sample holds about 2.1 million clones; 93% are singletons and the top ten take 1.5% to 2%. This clone was detected once. The naive CD8 fraction comprised CD45RO-negative cells positively selected for CCR7 and excluded terminally differentiated effector memory CD45RA+ cells. The CDR3 runs to 16 residues. Trimming removed 0 bases from V and 1 base from J; junction bases left unmatched: 4. Germline V gives CDR1 SGHRS, CDR2 YFSETQ.

J is TRBJ2-7 and V is TRBV5-1; 10 bases align to TRBD2. Sequences were obtained from naive CD8+ T cells from PBMCs. The TCR sequence derives from a man between 18 and 35 years old in good health. Some clones in this sample may be carry-over from other donors' samples. CDR3 sequence: CASSLERAGGSYEQYF. The DNA for the CDR3 is TGCGCCAGCAGCTTGGAGAGAGCGGGAGGGTCCTACGAGCAGTACTTC. Using reference TRBV5-1 and TRBJ2-7 for the parts outside the CDR3, the full variable domain is KAGVTQTPRYLIKTRGQQVTLSCSPISGHRSVSWYQQTPGQGLQFLFEYFSETQRNKGNFPGRFSGRQFSNSRSEMNVSTLELGDSALYLCASSLERAGGSYEQYFGPGTRLTVT.